The clone carrying this TCR beta chain was picked up a small number of times. The data originate from a study of shared T cell receptors in the human thymus. TCRdb's copy holds only in-frame clones and misses some; the assay was immunoSEQ multiplex PCR. The sample yields about 660,000 clones, around 87% seen once. The CDR3 contains 17 residues. Germline-derived CDR1 and CDR2 are SQVTM and ANQGSEA. V lost 1 base to trimming and J lost 3 bases, with 19 bases between them. This sample also belongs to another study, concerning human thymus T cells. This second study notes: V and J gene usage appeared biased in thymic and blood repertoires.

This chain uses TRBV29-1 with TRBJ1-3; D remains ambiguous. The receptor was isolated from a boy less than two years old with a congenital heart defect. Material for sequencing was thymocytes. The CDR3 DNA is TGCAGCGTTGAAGCCTATCCGGACCGGGAGGATGGAAACACCATATATTTT. Its translation: CSVEAYPDREDGNTIYF.